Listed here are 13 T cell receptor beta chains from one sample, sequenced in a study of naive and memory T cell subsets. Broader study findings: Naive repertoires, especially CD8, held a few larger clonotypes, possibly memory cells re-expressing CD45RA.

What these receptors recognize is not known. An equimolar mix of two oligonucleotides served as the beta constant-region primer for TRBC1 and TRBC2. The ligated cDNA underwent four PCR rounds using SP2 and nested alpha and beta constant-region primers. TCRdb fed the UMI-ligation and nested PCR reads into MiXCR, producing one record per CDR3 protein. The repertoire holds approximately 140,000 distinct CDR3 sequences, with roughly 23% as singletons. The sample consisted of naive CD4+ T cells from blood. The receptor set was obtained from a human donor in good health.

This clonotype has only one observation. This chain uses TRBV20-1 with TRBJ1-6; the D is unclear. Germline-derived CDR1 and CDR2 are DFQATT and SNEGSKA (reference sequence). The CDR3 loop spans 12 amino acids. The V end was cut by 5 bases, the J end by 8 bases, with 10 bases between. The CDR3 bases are TGCAGTGCTCGCGGACTCGATTCACCCCTCCACTTT. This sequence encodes CSARGLDSPLHF.

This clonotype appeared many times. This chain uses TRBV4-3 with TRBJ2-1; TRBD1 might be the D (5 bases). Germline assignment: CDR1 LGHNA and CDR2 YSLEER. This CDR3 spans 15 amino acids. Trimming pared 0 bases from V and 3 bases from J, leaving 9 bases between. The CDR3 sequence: CASSQDTDSYNEQFF. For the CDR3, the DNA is TGCGCCAGCAGCCAAGATACTGACAGCTACAATGAGCAGTTCTTC.

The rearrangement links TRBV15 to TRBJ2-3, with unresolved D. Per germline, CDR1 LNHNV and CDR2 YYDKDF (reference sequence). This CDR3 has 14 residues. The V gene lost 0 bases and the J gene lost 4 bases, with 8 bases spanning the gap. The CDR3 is CATSRDSTADTQYF. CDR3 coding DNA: TGTGCCACCAGCAGAGATTCAACAGCAGATACGCAGTATTTT.

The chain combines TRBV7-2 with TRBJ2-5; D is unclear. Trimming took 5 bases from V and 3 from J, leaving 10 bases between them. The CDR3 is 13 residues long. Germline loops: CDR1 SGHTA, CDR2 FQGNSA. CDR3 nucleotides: TGTGCCAGCAGCCCCGGACCCAAAGAGACCCAGTACTTC. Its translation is CASSPGPKETQYF. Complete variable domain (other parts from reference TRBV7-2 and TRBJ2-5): GAGVSQSPSNKVTEKGKDVELRCDPISGHTALYWYRQSLGQGLEFLIYFQGNSAPDKSGLPSDRFSAERTGGSVSTLTIQRTQQEDSAVYLCASSPGPKETQYFGPGTRLLVL.

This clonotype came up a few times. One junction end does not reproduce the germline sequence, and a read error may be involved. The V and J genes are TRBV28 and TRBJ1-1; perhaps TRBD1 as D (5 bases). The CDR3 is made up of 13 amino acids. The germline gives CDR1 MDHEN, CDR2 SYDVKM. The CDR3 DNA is TGTGCCAGCAGTAACAGCCGGGGGACTGGAGCTTTCTTT. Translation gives CASSNSRGTGAFF.

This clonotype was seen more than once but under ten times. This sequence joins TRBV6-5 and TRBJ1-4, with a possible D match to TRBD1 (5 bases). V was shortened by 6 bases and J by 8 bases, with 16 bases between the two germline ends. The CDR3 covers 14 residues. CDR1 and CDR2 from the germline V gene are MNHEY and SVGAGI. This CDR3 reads CASSKRGRNEKLFF. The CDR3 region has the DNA TGTGCCAGCAGCAAACGGGGACGGAACGAAAAACTGTTTTTT.

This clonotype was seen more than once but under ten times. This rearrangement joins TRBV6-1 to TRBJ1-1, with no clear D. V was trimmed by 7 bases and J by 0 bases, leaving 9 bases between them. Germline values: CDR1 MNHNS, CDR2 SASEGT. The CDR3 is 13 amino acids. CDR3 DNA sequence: TGTGCCAGCACTGATGCAGTGAACACTGAAGCTTTCTTT. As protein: CASTDAVNTEAFF.

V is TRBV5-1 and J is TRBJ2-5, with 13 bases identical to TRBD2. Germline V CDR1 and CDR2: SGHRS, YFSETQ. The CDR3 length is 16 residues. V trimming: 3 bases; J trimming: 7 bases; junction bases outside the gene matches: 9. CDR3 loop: CASSSGTSGTTGTQYF. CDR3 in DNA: TGCGCCAGCAGCTCTGGGACTAGCGGGACCACTGGGACCCAGTACTTC.

The CDR3 is CSVLAGGDEQFF. Here the CDR3 DNA reads TGCAGTGTTCTAGCGGGAGGCGATGAGCAGTTCTTC. The chain is built from TRBV20-1 and TRBJ2-1, with 11 bases fitting TRBD2. V shed 7 bases and J 8 bases; nucleotides not matched to a gene: 4. The CDR3 has 12 residues. The V gene's germline CDR1 is DFQATT and CDR2 SNEGSKA (reference sequence).

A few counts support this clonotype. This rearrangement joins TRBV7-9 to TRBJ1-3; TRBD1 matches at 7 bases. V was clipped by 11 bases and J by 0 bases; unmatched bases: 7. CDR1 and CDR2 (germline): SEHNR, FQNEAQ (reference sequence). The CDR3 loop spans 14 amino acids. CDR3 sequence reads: CAGRQGSSGNTIYF. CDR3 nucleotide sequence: TGTGCCGGAAGACAGGGCTCCTCTGGAAACACCATATATTTT.

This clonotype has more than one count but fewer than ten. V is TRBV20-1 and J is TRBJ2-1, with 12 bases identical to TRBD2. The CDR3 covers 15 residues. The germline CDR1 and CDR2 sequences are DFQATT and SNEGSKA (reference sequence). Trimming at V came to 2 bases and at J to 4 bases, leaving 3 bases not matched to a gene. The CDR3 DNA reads TGCAGTGCTAGACTAGCGGGGGGGAGTTACAATGAGCAGTTCTTC. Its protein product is CSARLAGGSYNEQFF.

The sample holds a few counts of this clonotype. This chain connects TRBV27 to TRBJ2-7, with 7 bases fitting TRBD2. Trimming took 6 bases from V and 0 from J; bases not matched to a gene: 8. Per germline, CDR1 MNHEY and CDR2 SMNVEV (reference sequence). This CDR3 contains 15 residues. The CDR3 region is CASRDLAAGSYEQYF. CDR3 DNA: TGTGCCAGCAGAGATCTAGCGGCGGGCTCCTACGAGCAGTACTTC.

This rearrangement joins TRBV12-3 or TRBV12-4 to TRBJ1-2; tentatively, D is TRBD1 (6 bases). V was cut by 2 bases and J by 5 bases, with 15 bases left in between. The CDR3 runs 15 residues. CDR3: CASSLNRGALYGYTF. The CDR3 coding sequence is TGTGCCAGCAGTTTAAATCGGGGGGCGTTATATGGCTACACCTTC.